This T cell receptor beta chain originates from a study of low-dose radiotherapy and immunotherapy resistance in tumors. V was shortened by 6 bases and J by 6 bases, with 21 bases between the two germline ends. The CDR3 extends over 15 amino acids. Looked up from germline, CDR1 is MNHEY and CDR2 is SMNVEV (reference sequence). First-strand cDNA relied on TRAV- and TRBV-specific primers spanning alpha and beta chains. Both a constant-region primer and a V-primer adapter served to amplify TCRs across 15 to 25 PCR cycles. Isolated mRNA was amplified by in vitro transcription. TCRdb ran MiXCR on the reads and lists one entry per CDR3 protein. The top ten clones hold roughly 7% of a sample with tens of thousands of distinct CDR3 sequences, around a quarter of them seen once. Described time point: before trial treatment.

This clonotype originated in a male donor with rectosigmoid adenocarcinoma. The sample here was PBMCs, taken before treatment. The chain couples TRBV27 to TRBJ2-7; no firm D call. CDR3 nucleotide sequence: TGTGCCAGCAGGAGACTGCTGGGCCCTTCTCCCGAGCAGTACTTC. This encodes CASRRLLGPSPEQYF.